Following are 24 T cell receptor beta chains from one sample sequenced in a study of T cell repertoires in cytomegalovirus infection. TCRdb reprocessed the reads with MiXCR, giving one entry per CDR3 protein. There are approximately 490,000 distinct CDR3 sequences in the sample; approximately 10% occur only once, and 9.5% to 13% lies in the top ten. The sequencing sample was made of PBMCs. The receptor source for this set is a human donor in good health (CMV status not recorded). Some clones in this sample may be carry-over from other donors' samples.

This clonotype was recorded at least ten times. The V and J genes are TRBV4-1 and TRBJ2-2, with 7 nucleotides matching TRBD2. The CDR3 is 17 amino acids. Germline V gene sequence: CDR1 MGHRA, CDR2 YSYEKL. J lost 2 bases, V lost 4 bases, and 10 bases had no gene match. CDR3 region: CASSLPNSGVNTGELFF. The CDR3 nucleotides read TGCGCCAGCAGCCTTCCGAACAGCGGGGTCAACACCGGGGAGCTGTTTTTT.

The chain links TRBV28 to TRBJ2-5; TRBD2 aligns across 10 bases. Germline V lookup: CDR1 MDHEN, CDR2 SYDVKM. V was pared by 5 bases and J by 5 bases, with 11 bases of the junction left unmatched. CDR3 length: 16 amino acids. The CDR3 sequence is CASSTSGRATRETQYF. The CDR3, as DNA: TGTGCCAGCAGTACGAGCGGGAGGGCCACTCGGGAGACCCAGTACTTC.

This clonotype was seen ten or more times. The V and J genes are TRBV5-1 and TRBJ2-7; tentatively, D is TRBD1 (5 bases). Trimming shortened V by 0 bases and J by 5 bases, and 9 bases separated the two germline ends. This CDR3 comprises 13 residues. CDR1 and CDR2 from the germline V gene are SGHRS and YFSETQ. CDR3 sequence: CASSLEGIDEQYF. The CDR3 nucleotides read TGCGCCAGCAGCTTGGAGGGGATCGACGAGCAGTACTTC.

The V call is TRBV5-6, the J call TRBJ2-6; 7 nucleotides line up with TRBD2. The CDR3 covers 15 residues. From germline, CDR1 is SGHDT and CDR2 YYEEEE. J gave up 4 bases and V 4 bases, and 5 bases lay outside the gene matches. The CDR3 DNA reads as TGTGCCAGCAGCCGCGGGGGAACCGGGGCCAACGTCCTGACTTTC. Its translation: CASSRGGTGANVLTF.

The J gene is TRBJ2-5, the V gene TRBV25-1; a weak D match, TRBD2 (6 bases). V lost 2 bases, J lost 4 bases, and 17 bases lay in between. The CDR3 contains 16 residues. The V gene's germline CDR1 is MGHDK and CDR2 SYGVNS. In DNA form, the CDR3 reads TGTGCCAGCAGTGAACGGGGCAGGGAGGTGGCAGAGACCCAGTACTTC. Its protein product is CASSERGREVAETQYF.

This clonotype was recorded at least ten times. The V gene is TRBV7-9, the J gene TRBJ1-5; D is uncertain. CDR1 and CDR2 (germline): SEHNR, FQNEAQ (reference sequence). This CDR3 is built from 16 residues. V dropped 5 bases and J dropped 7 bases, with 21 bases sitting between them. CDR3 sequence (DNA): TGTGCCAGCAGCCGCCTCGTACACGCTTCGGAACAGCCCCAGCATTTT. Amino acid sequence: CASSRLVHASEQPQHF.

There are many counts of this clonotype. V and J are TRBV7-8 and TRBJ2-1; 8 bases line up with TRBD2. Germline CDR1 reads SGHVS; CDR2 reads FQNEAQ. Trimming cost V 5 bases and J 7 bases; bases outside gene matches: 7. The CDR3 is made up of 14 amino acids. In DNA form, the CDR3 reads TGTGCCAGCAGCCTGCGACAGCGGGGGAATGAGCAGTTCTTC. Translation gives CASSLRQRGNEQFF.

This clonotype came up a few times. The V call is TRBV29-1, the J call TRBJ2-1; tentative D call: TRBD2 (5 bases). Germline V gene sequence: CDR1 SQVTM, CDR2 ANQGSEA. Trimming shortened V by 6 bases and J by 7 bases, and 13 bases separated the two germline ends. CDR3 length: 12 residues. The CDR3 reads CSVTGSWNEQFF. The DNA of the CDR3 is TGCAGCGTGACGGGGTCCTGGAATGAGCAGTTCTTC.

This clonotype was recorded a few times. The chain links TRBV20-1 to TRBJ1-2, with TRBD1 as a possible D gene (6 bases). Trimming pared 6 bases from V and 8 bases from J, leaving 19 bases between. CDR1 and CDR2 (germline): DFQATT, SNEGSKA (reference sequence). The CDR3 consists of 13 residues. CDR3 in amino acids: CSAPAGGAEGYTF. The CDR3, as DNA: TGCAGTGCCCCGGCGGGGGGCGCTGAGGGCTACACCTTC.

V is TRBV5-5 and J is TRBJ2-7, with D unclear. The CDR3 is 14 amino acids. Germline loops: CDR1 SGHKS, CDR2 YYEKEE (reference sequence). V was clipped by 0 bases and J by 2 bases, with 9 bases between them. Here the CDR3 reads CASSLGPNTYEQYF. CDR3 DNA sequence: TGTGCCAGCAGCTTGGGACCAAATACCTACGAGCAGTACTTC.

Notes on this clonotype: A single base separates this from a much larger clone, so it may be a read error. The final CDR3 position lacks the conserved phenylalanine or tryptophan, pointing to a likely read error. The J gene is TRBJ2-5, the V gene TRBV7-9; 8 nucleotides align to TRBD1. CDR1 SEHNR and CDR2 FQNEAQ come from the germline V gene (reference sequence). V dropped 5 bases and J dropped 4; count of bases not matched to a gene: 3. The CDR3 length is 13 residues. The CDR3: CASSRGQAETQYL. CDR3 DNA sequence: TGTGCCAGCAGCCGGGGACAGGCAGAGACCCAGTACCTC.

This clonotype was detected ten times or more. The chain joins TRBV12-3 or TRBV12-4 to TRBJ1-6, with a tentative D call TRBD1 (6 bases). V lost 7 bases and J 4 bases, leaving 11 bases between the germline ends. The CDR3 covers 14 residues. CDR3 sequence reads: CASTLGQYNSPLHF. CDR3 DNA: TGTGCCAGCACCCTGGGACAATATAATTCACCCCTCCACTTT.

This clonotype was detected many times. The rearrangement joins TRBV7-3 to TRBJ1-1, with D unclear. Looked up from germline, CDR1 is SGHTA and CDR2 is FQGTGA. V lost 1 base and J 5 bases, leaving 11 bases between the germline ends. CDR3 length: 14 residues. CDR3 coding DNA: TGTGCCAGCAGCTTAATGGAAGGGTCAACTGAAGCTTTCTTT. This gives the protein CASSLMEGSTEAFF. The whole variable domain, filled in from reference TRBV7-3 and TRBJ1-1, reads GAGVSQTPSNKVTEKGKYVELRCDPISGHTALYWYRQSLGQGPEFLIYFQGTGAADDSGLPNDRFFAVRPEGSVSTLKIQRTERGDSAVYLCASSLMEGSTEAFFGQGTRLTVV.

The rearrangement links TRBV19 to TRBJ2-7, with a tentative D call TRBD2 (6 bases). The length of the CDR3 is 14 residues. Germline V lookup: CDR1 LNHDA, CDR2 SQIVND (reference sequence). Between the trimmed V and J ends, which lost 7 bases and 2 bases, there was a span of 15 bases. This CDR3 is CASMGGTVPYEQYF. The CDR3 nucleotides read TGTGCCAGTATGGGAGGAACTGTCCCCTACGAGCAGTACTTC.

This clonotype was detected many times. The chain combines TRBV18 with TRBJ1-4; D remains unclear. V gave up 3 bases and J gave up 8 bases, with 13 bases separating them. CDR1 KGHSH and CDR2 LQKENI come from the germline V gene. The CDR3 has 14 residues. Here the CDR3 DNA reads TGTGCCAGCTCACCCACGGAGGTCGGCGAAAAACTGTTTTTT. This codes for CASSPTEVGEKLFF. Full variable domain (missing parts from reference TRBV18 and TRBJ1-4): NAGVMQNPRHLVRRRGQEARLRCSPMKGHSHVYWYRQLPEEGLKFMVYLQKENIIDESGMPKERFSAEFPKEGPSILRIQQVVRGDSAAYFCASSPTEVGEKLFFGSGTQLSVL.

The CDR3 loop reads CSARTSGGGIDTQYF. DNA for the CDR3: TGCAGTGCTAGAACTAGCGGGGGAGGTATAGATACGCAGTATTTT. This chain uses TRBV20-1 with TRBJ2-3, with 11 positions matching TRBD2. The CDR3 is 15 amino acids. The junction had 6 bases not matched to a gene; V was cut back by 2 bases and J by 5 bases. Germline-derived CDR1 and CDR2 are DFQATT and SNEGSKA (reference sequence).

In its sample, this clonotype was seen a few times. The chain links TRBV15 to TRBJ1-3; possible D gene TRBD1, 6 bases. This CDR3 has 15 amino acids. Germline CDR1 and CDR2: LNHNV and YYDKDF (reference sequence). V was clipped by 2 bases and J by 0 bases, with 8 bases between them. CDR3 in amino acids: CATSRTGNSGNTIYF. Written as DNA, the CDR3 is TGTGCCACCAGCAGAACAGGGAACTCTGGAAACACCATATATTTT.

Concerning this clonotype itself: This may stem from a read error, because a much larger clone lies one nucleotide away. This chain uses TRBV15 with TRBJ1-2; 7 bases line up with TRBD1. Germline assignment: CDR1 LNHNV and CDR2 YYDKDF (reference sequence). The CDR3 is 17 residues long. This chain's CDR3 is CATSRDKAGEGAYGYAF. The CDR3 region has the DNA TGTGCCACCAGCAGAGATAAAGCAGGGGAGGGGGCCTATGGCTACGCCTTC.

This clonotype was seen at least ten times. The chain recombines TRBV10-3 with TRBJ2-1, with TRBD2 identical over 14 bases. Germline V gene lookup returns CDR1 ENHRY and CDR2 SYGVKD. The CDR3 extends over 15 amino acids. V lost 10 bases to trimming and J lost 7 bases; unmatched junction nucleotides: 9. The CDR3 reads CATRGLAGDGNEQFF. In nucleotides, the CDR3 is TGTGCCACGCGGGGACTAGCGGGAGACGGGAATGAGCAGTTCTTC.

In this sample, this clonotype turned up many times. This chain links TRBV18 with TRBJ1-2, with 9 bases that match TRBD1. The length of the CDR3 is 17 residues. J was trimmed by 1 base and V by 6 bases; bases with no gene match: 12. Germline CDR1 and CDR2: KGHSH and LQKENI. The DNA of the CDR3 is TGTGCCAGCTCCCGCGACAGGGGGACCAGGAGTAACTATGGCTACACCTTC. Residues: CASSRDRGTRSNYGYTF.

This clonotype was recorded at least ten times. The chain couples TRBV7-8 to TRBJ1-4; possibly TRBD1 for D (5 bases). CDR3 length: 15 amino acids. CDR1 is SGHVS and CDR2 is FQNEAQ in the germline V gene. V was cut by 4 bases and J by 4 bases, with 13 bases left in between. DNA for the CDR3: TGTGCCAGCAGCTGGGACGGACACGATAATGAAAAACTGTTTTTT. Translated, it gives CASSWDGHDNEKLFF. The whole variable domain, remainder taken from reference TRBV7-8 and TRBJ1-4, is GAGVSQSPRYKVAKRGQDVALRCDPISGHVSLFWYQQALGQGPEFLTYFQNEAQLDKSGLPSDRFFAERPEGSVSTLKIQRTQQEDSAVYLCASSWDGHDNEKLFFGSGTQLSVL.

This clonotype was recorded many times. The chain is built from TRBV11-3 and TRBJ2-1; possibly TRBD1 for D (7 bases). V was cut by 5 bases and J by 7 bases, with 18 bases left in between. Germline CDR1 is SGHNT and CDR2 is YENEEA. The CDR3 is 15 residues long. CDR3 protein: CASSERGAGGNEQFF. The CDR3 DNA is TGTGCCAGCAGCGAAAGAGGGGCAGGGGGGAATGAGCAGTTCTTC.

The chain is built from TRBV11-2 and TRBJ2-1; 12 bases fit TRBD2. Unmatched junction bases numbered 7, after V lost 5 bases and J lost 8 bases. The CDR3 consists of 15 residues. Germline CDR1 reads SGHAT; CDR2 reads FQNNGV. CDR3 bases: TGTGCCAGCAGCCGGGCGGGACTAGCGGGCGATGAGCAGTTCTTC. This codes for CASSRAGLAGDEQFF.

The rearrangement joins TRBV2 to TRBJ1-3; tentatively, D is TRBD1 (5 bases). The CDR3 loop spans 15 amino acids. From germline, CDR1 is SNHLY and CDR2 FYNNEI. V gave up 4 bases and J gave up 0 bases, with 10 bases separating them. This CDR3 is CASSGDSGSGNTIYF. The CDR3 DNA sequence: TGTGCCAGCAGTGGGGACTCAGGCTCTGGAAACACCATATATTTT.